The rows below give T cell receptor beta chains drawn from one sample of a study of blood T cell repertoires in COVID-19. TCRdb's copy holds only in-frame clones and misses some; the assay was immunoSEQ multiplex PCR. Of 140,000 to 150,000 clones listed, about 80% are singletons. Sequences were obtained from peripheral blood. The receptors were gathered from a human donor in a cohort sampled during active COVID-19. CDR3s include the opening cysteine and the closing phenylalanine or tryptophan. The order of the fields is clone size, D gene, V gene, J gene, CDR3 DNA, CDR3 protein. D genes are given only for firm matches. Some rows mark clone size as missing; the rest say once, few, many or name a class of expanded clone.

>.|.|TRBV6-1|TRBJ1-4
TGTGCCAGCAGTGAACCAGGGCAGGTGGGAGAAAAACTGTTTTTT
CASSEPGQVGEKLFF
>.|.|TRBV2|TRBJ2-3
TGTGCCAGCAGTCCCCAGGGGTTAAGGACAGATACGCAGTATTTT
CASSPQGLRTDTQYF
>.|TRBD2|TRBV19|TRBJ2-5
TGTGCCAGTAGTACTAGCGGGAGAGAGACCCAGTACTTC
CASSTSGRETQYF
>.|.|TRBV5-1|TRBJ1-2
TGCGCCAGCAGCTTAGGAGAGCCCCATGGCTACACCTTC
CASSLGEPHGYTF
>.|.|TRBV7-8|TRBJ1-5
TGTGCCAGCACCGACCTGACAAACAATCAGCCCCAGCATTTT
CASTDLTNNQPQHF
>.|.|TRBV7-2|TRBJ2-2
TGTGCCAGCAGCTTTAGGAGGACTAACACCGGGGAGCTGTTTTTT
CASSFRRTNTGELFF
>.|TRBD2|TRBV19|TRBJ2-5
TGTGCCAGTAAACCGGGGGGGGAGACCCAGTACTTC
CASKPGGETQYF
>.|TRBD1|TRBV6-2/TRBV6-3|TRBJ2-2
TGTGCCAGCAGCCCCACCCGACAGGGGTACACCGGGGAGCTGTTTTTT
CASSPTRQGYTGELFF
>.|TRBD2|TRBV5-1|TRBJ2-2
TGCGCCAGCAGCTTCGGACTAGCGGGAGCGACCGGGGAGCTGTTTTTT
CASSFGLAGATGELFF
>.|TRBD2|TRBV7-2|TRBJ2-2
TGTGCCAGCCGACTAGCCGGAAACGGGGAGCTGTTTTTT
CASRLAGNGELFF
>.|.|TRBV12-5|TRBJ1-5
TGTGCTAGTGGTTTGCAAAGCAATCAGCCCCAGCATTTT
CASGLQSNQPQHF
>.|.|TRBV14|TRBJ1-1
TGTGCCAGCGCACCCGGGAACACTGAAGCTTTCTTT
CASAPGNTEAFF
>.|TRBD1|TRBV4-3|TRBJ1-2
TGCGCCAGCAGCCAAGGCTCCAGGGGGGCCTATGGCTACACCTTC
CASSQGSRGAYGYTF
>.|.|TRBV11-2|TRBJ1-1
TGTGCCAGCAGCTTAGGGAGGTGGGCTTTCTTT
CASSLGRWAFF
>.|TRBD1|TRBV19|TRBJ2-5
TGTGCCAGTTCCGACAGGGGTCAAGAGACCCAGTACTTC
CASSDRGQETQYF
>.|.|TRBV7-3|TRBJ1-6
TGTGCCAGCAGCTTAATCGGGGTAGGGAATTCACCCCTCCACTTT
CASSLIGVGNSPLHF
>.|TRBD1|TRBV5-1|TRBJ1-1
TGCGCCAGCAGCACGACAGGGAGCAGCACTGAAGCTTTCTTT
CASSTTGSSTEAFF
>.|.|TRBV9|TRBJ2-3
TGTGCCAGCAGCGTAGCCAGGGGCCAAAGCACAGATACGCAGTATTTT
CASSVARGQSTDTQYF
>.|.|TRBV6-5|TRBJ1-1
TGTGCCAGCGCCCGGGGGGAAACTGAAGCTTTCTTT
CASARGETEAFF
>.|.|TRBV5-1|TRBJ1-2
TGCGCCAGCAGCCGAGGGGGGGCGAGCAGCACAGCTAACTATGGCTACACCTTC
CASSRGGASSTANYGYTF
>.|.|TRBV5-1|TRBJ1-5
TGCGCCAGCAGACGAGATAGCAATCAGCCCCAGCATTTT
CASRRDSNQPQHF
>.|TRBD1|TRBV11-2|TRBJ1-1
TGTGCCAGCAGCTCACAGGGGACTTACACTGAAGCTTTCTTT
CASSSQGTYTEAFF
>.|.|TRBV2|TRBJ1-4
TGTGCCAGCGGCAGGGCCGGCTCGGCTAATGAAAAACTGTTTTTT
CASGRAGSANEKLFF
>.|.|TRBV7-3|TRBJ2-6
TGTGCCAGCAGCTTGGGGGCTTCTGGGGCCAACGTCCTGACTTTC
CASSLGASGANVLTF
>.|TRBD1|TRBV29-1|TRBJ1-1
TGCAGCGCCCGGACAGGGCACACTGAAGCTTTCTTT
CSARTGHTEAFF
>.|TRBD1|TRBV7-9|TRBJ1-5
TGTGCCAGCAGCTTATCCGCAGGGGGCCAGCCCCAGCATTTT
CASSLSAGGQPQHF
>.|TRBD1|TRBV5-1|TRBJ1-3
TGCGCCAGCAGCTTGTGGGGACAGGCTTCTGGAAACACCATATATTTT
CASSLWGQASGNTIYF
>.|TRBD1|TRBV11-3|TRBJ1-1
TGTGCCAGCAGCTCCGTGGGACAGGGGGCCGCTGAAGCTTTCTTT
CASSSVGQGAAEAFF
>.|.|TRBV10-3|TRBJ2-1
TGTGCCATCAGTGATAGGGGCGGGAACAATGAGCAGTTCTTC
CAISDRGGNNEQFF
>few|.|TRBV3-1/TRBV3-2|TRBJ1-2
TGTGCCAGCAGCCACATTAGTAGGGAGAATGGCTACACCTTC
CASSHISRENGYTF
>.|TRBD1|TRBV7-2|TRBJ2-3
TGTGCCAGCAGTCCACAGGGGGCCCTCGAAGATACGCAGTATTTT
CASSPQGALEDTQYF
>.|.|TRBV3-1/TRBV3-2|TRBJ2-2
TGTGCCAGCAGCCAAGTGGCTCCAGGGTTAGTGCACACCGGGGAGCTGTTTTTT
CASSQVAPGLVHTGELFF
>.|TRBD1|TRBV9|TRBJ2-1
TGTGCCAGCAGCCCCCGGACAGGGGGCACGAAGGACAATGAGCAGTTCTTC
CASSPRTGGTKDNEQFF
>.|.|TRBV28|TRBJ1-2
TGTGCCAGCAGTTTAGCCGGACCTTCGGGGGGCTACACCTTC
CASSLAGPSGGYTF
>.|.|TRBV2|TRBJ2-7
TGTGCCAGCAGTGAACAGGGGTGGTACGAGCAGTACTTC
CASSEQGWYEQYF
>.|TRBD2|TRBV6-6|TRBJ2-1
TGTGCCAGCAGTCCTAGCGGGAGGGCTAGTGGTGAGCAGTTCTTC
CASSPSGRASGEQFF
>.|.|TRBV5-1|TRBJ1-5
TGCGCCAGCAGCTTGGGTGGCAATAGCAATCAGCCCCAGCATTTT
CASSLGGNSNQPQHF
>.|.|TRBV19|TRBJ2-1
TGTGCCAGTAGTATGGAACCTAGGAGCTCCTACAATGAGCAGTTCTTC
CASSMEPRSSYNEQFF
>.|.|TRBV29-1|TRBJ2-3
TGCAGCGTTGAACAGGGGGGTACAGATACGCAGTATTTT
CSVEQGGTDTQYF
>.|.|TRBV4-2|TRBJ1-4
TGTGCCAGCAGCCAAGTTACAGCCGCAACTAATGAAAAACTGTTTTTT
CASSQVTAATNEKLFF
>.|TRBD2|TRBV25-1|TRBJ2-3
TGTGCCAGCAGTGAATTCGGGACTAGCGGGGGTGATAGGAATACGCAGTATTTT
CASSEFGTSGGDRNTQYF
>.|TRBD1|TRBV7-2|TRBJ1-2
TGTGCCAGCAGCTCAACCTGGACAGGGGTCTATGGCTACACCTTC
CASSSTWTGVYGYTF
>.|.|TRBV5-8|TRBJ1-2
TGTGCCAGCAGCCCCGGGACACCGGTTACCTACACCTTC
CASSPGTPVTYTF
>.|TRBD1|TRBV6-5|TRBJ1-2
TGTGCCAGCAGAACACGACAGGGGGCAGGTGGCTACACCTTC
CASRTRQGAGGYTF
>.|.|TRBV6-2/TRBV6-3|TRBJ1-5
TGTGCCAGCAGTTACGGACAGAATCAGCCCCAGCATTTT
CASSYGQNQPQHF
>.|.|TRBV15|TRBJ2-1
TGTGCCACCAGCAGAGTGGCGGGTGGGCTTAATGAGCAGTTCTTC
CATSRVAGGLNEQFF
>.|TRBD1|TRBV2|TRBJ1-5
TGTGCCAGCAGTGTTGCAGGGGGTATCAACAATCAGCCCCAGCATTTT
CASSVAGGINNQPQHF
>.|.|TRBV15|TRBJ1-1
TGTGCCACCAGCAGAGCTACGGGGGCTGAAGCTTTCTTT
CATSRATGAEAFF
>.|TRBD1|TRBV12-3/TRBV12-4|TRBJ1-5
TGTGCCAGCAGCCTGGGACAGAATCAGCCCCAGCATTTT
CASSLGQNQPQHF
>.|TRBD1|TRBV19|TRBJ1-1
TGTGCCAGTAGCCAACAGGGGCGCGACACTGAAGCTTTCTTT
CASSQQGRDTEAFF
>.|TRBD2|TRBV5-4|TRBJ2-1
TGTGCCAGCAACCCTGGACTAGCGGTCTACAATGAGCAGTTCTTC
CASNPGLAVYNEQFF
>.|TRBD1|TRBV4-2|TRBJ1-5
TGTGCCAGCAGCCAAGGGCAGGGGGCTCGTCAGCCCCAGCATTTT
CASSQGQGARQPQHF
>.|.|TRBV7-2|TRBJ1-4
TGTGCCAGCAGCTTAGTATCGGGGGTGGATGAAAAACTGTTTTTT
CASSLVSGVDEKLFF
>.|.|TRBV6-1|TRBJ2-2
TGTGCCAGCGGGCTGTACTCCGGGGAGCTGTTTTTT
CASGLYSGELFF
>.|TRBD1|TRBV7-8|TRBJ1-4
TGTGCCAGCAGCTTAGAACGTAGGGGGCGCGAAGAAAAACTGTTTTTT
CASSLERRGREEKLFF